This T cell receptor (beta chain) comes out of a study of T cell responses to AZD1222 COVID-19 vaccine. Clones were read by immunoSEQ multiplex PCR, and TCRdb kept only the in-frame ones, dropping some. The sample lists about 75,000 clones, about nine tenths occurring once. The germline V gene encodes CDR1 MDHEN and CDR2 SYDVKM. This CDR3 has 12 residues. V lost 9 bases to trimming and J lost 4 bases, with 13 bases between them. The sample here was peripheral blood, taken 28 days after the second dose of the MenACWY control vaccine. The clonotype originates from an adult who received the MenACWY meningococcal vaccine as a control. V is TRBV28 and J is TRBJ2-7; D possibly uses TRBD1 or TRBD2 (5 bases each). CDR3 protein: CASTGDAYEQYF. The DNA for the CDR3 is TGTGCCAGTACCGGGGACGCTTACGAGCAGTACTTC. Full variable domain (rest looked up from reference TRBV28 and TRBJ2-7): DVKVTQSSRYLVKRTGEKVFLECVQDMDHENMFWYRQDPGLGLRLIYFSYDVKMKEKGDIPEGYSVSREKKERFSLILESASTNQTSMYLCASTGDAYEQYFGPGTRLTVT.